This T cell receptor (beta chain) was found in a study of T cell changes during pregnancy in multiple sclerosis (dated by TCRdb to about 2019). As for the study more broadly: The study looked at changes in the T cell repertoire across pregnancy in women with multiple sclerosis.

The library relied on the immunoSEQ multiplex PCR assay. TCRdb carries this immuneACCESS record with in-frame sequences only. Its versions omit some clonotypes, under half of them owing to an unresolved V gene in the studies checked, with the rest unexplained. The sample table lists some 27,000 clones, 85% to 90% of them with a count of one. Roughly 7.4% of the sample rests with the top ten. A note on this clone: Its antigen has not been determined. Base quality data are lacking; no much larger clone is found one base away.

CDR1 and CDR2, looked up from the germline V gene, are SGHAT and FQNNGV. V was cut back by 5 bases and J by 3 bases, leaving a gap of 16 bases between them. From the cysteine through the phenylalanine, the CDR3 covers 15 amino acids. CDR3 DNA only is kept here, 45 bases in frame from base 1. The sequencing used CD8+ T cells from peripheral blood mononuclear cells, collected before pregnancy. The rearrangement joined TRBV11-2 to TRBJ1-2; a tentative D match to TRBD1 spans 6 bases. This receptor was taken from a female donor with multiple sclerosis, enrolled in a pregnancy study. The CDR3 has the sequence CASSGYRVFDYGYTF. DNA sequence: TGTGCCAGCAGCGGGTACAGGGTGTTTGACTATGGCTACACCTTC. Joined to the reference TRBV11-2 and TRBJ1-2 proteins, this CDR3 gives the full variable domain: EAGVAQSPRYKIIEKRQSVAFWCNPISGHATLYWYQQILGQGPKLLIQFQNNGVVDDSQLPKDRFSAERLKGVDSTLKIQPAKLEDSAVYLCASSGYRVFDYGYTFGSGTRLTVV.